The 15 T cell receptor beta chains listed next were all sequenced from one sample in a study of cytomegalovirus exposure and HLA in healthy donors. Vbeta (60) and Jbeta (13) primers were used in the PCR. Method: immunoSEQ multiplex PCR; TCRdb's copy keeps in-frame clones and lacks some. In the table there are about 120,000 clones, 75% of which are singletons. The sequenced sample was PBMCs. The receptor set was obtained from a woman aged 40 to 49 in good health and CMV-seropositive.

The CDR3 protein is CASNSPLRVPGEQYF. DNA of the CDR3: TGTGCCAGCAACTCCCCACTACGGGTGCCTGGCGAGCAGTACTTC. The chain recombines TRBV6-5 with TRBJ2-7; D unresolved. Trimming took off 7 bases at V and 6 bases at J, with 22 bases between the two ends. Per the germline V gene, CDR1 is MNHEY and CDR2 is SVGAGI. The CDR3 has 15 residues.

The chain uses TRBV5-6 and TRBJ1-4; tentative D call: TRBD1 (6 bases). The CDR3 contains 14 residues. Germline V gives CDR1 SGHDT, CDR2 YYEEEE. Trimming pared 3 bases from V and 7 bases from J, leaving 13 bases between. In nucleotides, the CDR3 is TGTGCCAGCAGCTGGAGAGGGGGTAGTGAAAAACTGTTTTTT. It is translated as CASSWRGGSEKLFF.

This clone was observed a single time. The J gene is TRBJ2-1, the V gene TRBV6-1; D uncertain. The length of the CDR3 is 14 residues. Germline CDR1 MNHNS, CDR2 SASEGT. V was shortened by 11 bases and J by 0 bases, with 14 bases between the two germline ends. Written as DNA, the CDR3 is TGTGCCTACGCGGCCACAAACTCCTACAATGAGCAGTTCTTC. Protein sequence: CAYAATNSYNEQFF.

V usage is TRBV4-3 and J usage is TRBJ1-5; D unclear. Between the trimmed V and J ends, which lost 4 bases and 2 bases, there was a span of 12 bases. Germline CDR1 and CDR2: LGHNA and YSLEER. This CDR3 region has 15 residues. This CDR3 reads CASSPGRARNQPQHF. CDR3 bases: TGCGCCAGCAGCCCGGGTCGAGCCCGCAATCAGCCCCAGCATTTT.

CDR3 in DNA: TGTGCCAGTAGTATCGACAGGTACTCTGGAAACACCATATATTTT. Its protein product is CASSIDRYSGNTIYF. This rearrangement joins TRBV19 to TRBJ1-3; a weak D match, TRBD1 (6 bases). The CDR3 runs to 15 residues. CDR1 and CDR2 from the germline V gene are LNHDA and SQIVND (reference sequence). Trimming took off 3 bases at V and 0 bases at J, with 9 bases between the two ends.

The V call is TRBV25-1, the J call TRBJ1-4, with a possible D match to TRBD1 (6 bases). The germline V gene encodes CDR1 MGHDK and CDR2 SYGVNS. There are 17 residues in the CDR3. V was cut by 5 bases and J by 0 bases, with 16 bases left in between. The CDR3 bases are TGTGCCAGCAGTTTACCAAGGACAGACCCAACTAATGAAAAACTGTTTTTT. Protein: CASSLPRTDPTNEKLFF.

The rearrangement uses TRBV5-1 and TRBJ1-1; D is uncertain. Per germline, CDR1 SGHRS and CDR2 YFSETQ. Trimming pared 0 bases from V and 1 base from J, leaving 7 bases between. There are 14 residues in the CDR3. CDR3 sequence reads: CASSLATGNTEAFF. DNA for the CDR3: TGCGCCAGCAGCTTGGCGACGGGGAACACTGAAGCTTTCTTT.

The sample holds a few counts of this clone. This sequence joins TRBV2 and TRBJ2-1; 12 bases map to TRBD1. In germline, CDR1 is SNHLY, CDR2 FYNNEI. V trimming: 8 bases; J trimming: 8 bases; junction bases outside the gene matches: 7. The CDR3 has 14 residues. The CDR3 nucleotides read TGTGCCAGCCGAGCGGGACAGGGGGCGCATGAGCAGTTCTTC. Its protein is CASRAGQGAHEQFF.

The chain employs TRBV6-5 and TRBJ1-1, with a tentative D call TRBD1 (6 bases). The CDR3 runs 13 residues. V was trimmed by 7 bases and J by 8 bases, leaving 17 bases between them. Per the germline V gene, CDR1 is MNHEY and CDR2 is SVGAGI. The CDR3 bases are TGTGCCAGCACTACTACAGGGCGGAGGGAAGCTTTCTTT. This encodes CASTTTGRREAFF.

The rearrangement uses TRBV2 and TRBJ2-5, with 7 bases fitting TRBD1. CDR3 length: 15 residues. Germline V gene data show CDR1 as SNHLY and CDR2 as FYNNEI. Trimming removed 5 bases from V and 0 bases from J; junction bases left unmatched: 6. CDR3 sequence (DNA): TGTGCCAGCAGTTATACCGGGACAGACCAAGAGACCCAGTACTTC. This codes for CASSYTGTDQETQYF.

The rearrangement uses TRBV6-6 and TRBJ2-1; TRBD1 agrees at 7 bases. This CDR3 comprises 11 residues. V shed 8 bases, J shed 8 bases, and the junction held 3 bases outside the gene matches. The V gene's germline CDR1 is MNHNY and CDR2 SVGAGI (reference sequence). CDR3 nucleotide sequence: TGTGCCAGCGGCAGGGGGTATGAGCAGTTCTTC. Residues: CASGRGYEQFF.

The chain has TRBV5-4 and TRBJ1-6; TRBD1 aligns across 7 bases. The CDR3 is made up of 16 amino acids. Trimming at V came to 6 bases and at J to 7 bases, leaving 13 bases not matched to a gene. Germline lookup yields CDR1 SGHNT and CDR2 YYREEE (reference sequence). The CDR3 DNA reads TGTGCCAGCACTACGGGACCCCAGGGGGGCAATTCACCCCTCCACTTT. Its translation: CASTTGPQGGNSPLHF.

The chain joins TRBV4-3 to TRBJ1-2, with D hard to call. The CDR3 sequence is 16 residues long. Germline CDR1 is LGHNA and CDR2 is YSLEER. Deletions cut 0 bases from V and 8 bases from J, with 19 bases between. CDR3 sequence: CASSQDSQNGLWGYTF. In DNA, the CDR3 is TGCGCCAGCAGCCAAGATTCCCAAAACGGACTATGGGGCTACACCTTC.

This rearrangement joins TRBV7-9 to TRBJ1-5; 9 bases are shared with TRBD1. J was trimmed by 2 bases and V by 0 bases; bases with no gene match: 5. Germline assignment: CDR1 SEHNR and CDR2 FQNEAQ (reference sequence). The CDR3 spans 17 residues. The CDR3 DNA sequence: TGTGCCAGCAGCTTAGCACAGGGGGCCGGGGGCAATCAGCCCCAGCATTTT. It yields the protein CASSLAQGAGGNQPQHF.

With respect to this clone: This CDR3 is also generated by other DNA sequences in the sample. The V call is TRBV30, the J call TRBJ1-6; TRBD1 aligns across 9 bases. V shed 5 bases and J 6 bases; nucleotides not matched to a gene: 2. This CDR3 is 13 amino acids long. CDR1 is GTSNPN, CDR2 SVGIG, per germline (reference sequence). The CDR3 loop is CAWGQGINSPLHF. For the CDR3, the DNA is TGTGCCTGGGGACAGGGGATTAATTCACCCCTCCACTTT.